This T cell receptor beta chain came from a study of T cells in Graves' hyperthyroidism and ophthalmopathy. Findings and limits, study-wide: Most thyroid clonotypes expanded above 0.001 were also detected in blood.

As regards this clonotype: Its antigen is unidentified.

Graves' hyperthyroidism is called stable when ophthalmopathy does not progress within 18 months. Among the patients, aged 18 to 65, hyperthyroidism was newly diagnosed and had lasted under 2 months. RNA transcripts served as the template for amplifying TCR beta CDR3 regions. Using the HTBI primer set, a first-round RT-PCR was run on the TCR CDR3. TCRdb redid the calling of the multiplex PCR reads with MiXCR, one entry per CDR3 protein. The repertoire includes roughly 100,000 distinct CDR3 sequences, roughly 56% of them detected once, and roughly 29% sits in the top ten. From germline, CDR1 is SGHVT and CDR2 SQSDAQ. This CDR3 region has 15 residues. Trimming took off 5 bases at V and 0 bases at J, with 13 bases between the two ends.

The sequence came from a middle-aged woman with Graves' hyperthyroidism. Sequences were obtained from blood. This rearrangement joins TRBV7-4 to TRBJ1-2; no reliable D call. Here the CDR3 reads CASSVGVGTNYGYTF. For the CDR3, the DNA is TGTGCCAGCAGCGTAGGTGTAGGCACTAACTATGGCTACACCTTC.